This T cell receptor (beta chain) was recovered during a study of blood T cell repertoires in COVID-19. About the research overall: Samples representing acute and convalescent COVID-19 were sourced from the United States, Italy and Spain. The analysed material was cDNA or gDNA that came from T cells, B-cell-depleted T cells, or PBMCs.

In the original processing: Amplified reference gene primers provided the basis for estimating nucleated cell counts. Profiling relied on immunoSEQ multiplex PCR, and the TCRdb table lists in-frame clones only, not all of them. V, J and clone size derive from that table, while D and trimming were established from the DNA sequence. The repertoire holds tens of thousands of clones, with 88% as singletons. The germline V and J ends were trimmed by 5 bases and 1 base, with 11 bases remaining between them. Germline CDR1 reads PRHDT; CDR2 reads FYEKMQ (reference sequence). The CDR3 has 14 residues. Input material: peripheral blood. This receptor was identified in a man aged 50-60 years with acute or convalescent COVID-19. The chain employs TRBV13 and TRBJ1-1; D is uncertain. The CDR3 DNA reads TGTGCCAGCAGCCTCGGCGAGGGGAACACTGAAGCTTTCTTT. Residues: CASSLGEGNTEAFF.